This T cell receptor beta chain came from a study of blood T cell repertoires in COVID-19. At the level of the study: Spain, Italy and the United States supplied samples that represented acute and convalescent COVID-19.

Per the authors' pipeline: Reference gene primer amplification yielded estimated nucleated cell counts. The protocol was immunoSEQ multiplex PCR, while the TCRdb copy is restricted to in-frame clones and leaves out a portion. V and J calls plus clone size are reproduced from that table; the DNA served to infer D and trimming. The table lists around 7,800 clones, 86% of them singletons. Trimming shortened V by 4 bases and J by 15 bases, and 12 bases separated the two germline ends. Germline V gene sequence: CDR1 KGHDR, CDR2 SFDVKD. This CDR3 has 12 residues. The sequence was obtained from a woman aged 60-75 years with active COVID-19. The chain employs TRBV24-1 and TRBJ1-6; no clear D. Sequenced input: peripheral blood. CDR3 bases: TGTGCCACCAGTGAACCGGGATCTTTCCTCCACTTT. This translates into CATSEPGSFLHF.